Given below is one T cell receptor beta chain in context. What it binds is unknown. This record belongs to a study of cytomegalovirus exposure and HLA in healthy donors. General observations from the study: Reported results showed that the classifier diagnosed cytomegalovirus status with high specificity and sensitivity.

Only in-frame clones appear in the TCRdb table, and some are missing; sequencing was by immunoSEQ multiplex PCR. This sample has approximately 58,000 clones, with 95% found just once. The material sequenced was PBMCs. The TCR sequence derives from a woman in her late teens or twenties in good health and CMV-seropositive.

The CDR3 is CASRLSGPGELFF. In DNA, the CDR3 is TGTGCCAGCAGACTCAGCGGACCCGGGGAGCTGTTTTTT. The V call is TRBV25-1, the J call TRBJ2-2; perhaps TRBD2 as D (5 bases). The CDR3 runs to 13 residues. The germline CDR1 and CDR2 sequences are MGHDK and SYGVNS. Trimming stripped 6 bases from V and 6 bases from J, with 11 bases between.